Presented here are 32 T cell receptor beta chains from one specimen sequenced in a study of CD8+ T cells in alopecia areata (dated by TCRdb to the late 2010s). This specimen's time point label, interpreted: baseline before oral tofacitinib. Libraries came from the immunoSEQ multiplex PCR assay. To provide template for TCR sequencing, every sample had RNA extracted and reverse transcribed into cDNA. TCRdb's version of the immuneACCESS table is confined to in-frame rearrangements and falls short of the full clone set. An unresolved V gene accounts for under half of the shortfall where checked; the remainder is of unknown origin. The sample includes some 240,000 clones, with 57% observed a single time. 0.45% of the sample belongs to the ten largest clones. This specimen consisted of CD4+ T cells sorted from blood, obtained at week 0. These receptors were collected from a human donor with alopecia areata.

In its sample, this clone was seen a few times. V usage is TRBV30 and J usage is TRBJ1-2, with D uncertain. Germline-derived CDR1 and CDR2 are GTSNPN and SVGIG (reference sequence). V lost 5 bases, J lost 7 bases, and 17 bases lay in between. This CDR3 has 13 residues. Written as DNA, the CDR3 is TGTGCCTGGGCGCTAGGTCAGGCCCCTGGCTACACCTTC. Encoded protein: CAWALGQAPGYTF.

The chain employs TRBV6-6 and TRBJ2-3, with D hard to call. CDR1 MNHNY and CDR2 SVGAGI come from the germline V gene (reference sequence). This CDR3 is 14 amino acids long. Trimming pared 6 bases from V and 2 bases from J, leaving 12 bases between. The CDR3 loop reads CASRPQGSTDTQYF. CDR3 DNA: TGTGCCAGCAGACCACAAGGTTCCACAGATACGCAGTATTTT.

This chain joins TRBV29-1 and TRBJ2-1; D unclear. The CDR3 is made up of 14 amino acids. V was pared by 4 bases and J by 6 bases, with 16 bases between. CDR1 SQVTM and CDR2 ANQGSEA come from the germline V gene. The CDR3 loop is CSVARTLGGNEQFF. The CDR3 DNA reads TGCAGCGTTGCTCGGACCCTGGGCGGCAATGAGCAGTTCTTC.

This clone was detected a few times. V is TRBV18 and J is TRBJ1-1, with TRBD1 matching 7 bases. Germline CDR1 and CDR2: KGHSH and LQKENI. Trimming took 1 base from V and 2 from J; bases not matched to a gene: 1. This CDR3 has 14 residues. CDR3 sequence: CASSPRDSNTEAFF. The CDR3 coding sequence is TGTGCCAGCTCACCACGGGACAGCAACACTGAAGCTTTCTTT.

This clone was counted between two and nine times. CDR3 DNA sequence: TGCAGCGTCTGGACAGGGCTGGCTAGCTATGGCTACACCTTC. Translation: CSVWTGLASYGYTF. This chain uses TRBV29-1 with TRBJ1-2; 8 nucleotides align to TRBD1. Per the germline V gene, CDR1 is SQVTM and CDR2 is ANQGSEA. The CDR3 covers 14 residues. V shed 6 bases and J 4 bases; nucleotides not matched to a gene: 10.

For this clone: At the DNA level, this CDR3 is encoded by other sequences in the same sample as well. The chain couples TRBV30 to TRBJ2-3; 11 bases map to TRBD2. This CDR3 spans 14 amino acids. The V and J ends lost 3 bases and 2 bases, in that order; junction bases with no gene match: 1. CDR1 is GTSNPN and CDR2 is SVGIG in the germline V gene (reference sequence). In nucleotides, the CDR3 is TGTGCCTGGAGACTAGCGGGGGCCACAGATACGCAGTATTTT. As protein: CAWRLAGATDTQYF.

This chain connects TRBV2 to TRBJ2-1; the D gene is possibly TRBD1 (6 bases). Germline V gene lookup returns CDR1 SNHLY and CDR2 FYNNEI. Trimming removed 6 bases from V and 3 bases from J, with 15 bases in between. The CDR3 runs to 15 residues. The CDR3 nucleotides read TGTGCCAGCAGAGGATATGGGGGCGTCTACAATGAGCAGTTCTTC. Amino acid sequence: CASRGYGGVYNEQFF.

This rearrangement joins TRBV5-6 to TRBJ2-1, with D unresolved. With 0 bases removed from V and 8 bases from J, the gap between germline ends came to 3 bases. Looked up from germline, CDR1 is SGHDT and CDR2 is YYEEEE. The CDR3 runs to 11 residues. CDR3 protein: CASSLGYEQFF. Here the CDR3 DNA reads TGTGCCAGCAGCTTGGGGTATGAGCAGTTCTTC.

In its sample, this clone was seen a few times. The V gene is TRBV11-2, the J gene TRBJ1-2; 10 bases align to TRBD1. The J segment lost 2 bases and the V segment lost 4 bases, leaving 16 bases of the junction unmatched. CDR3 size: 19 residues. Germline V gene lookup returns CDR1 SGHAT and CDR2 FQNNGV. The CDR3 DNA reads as TGTGCCAGCAGCTCAGAGGGACAGGGGCTGCCCGAAGCCAACTATGGCTACACCTTC. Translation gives CASSSEGQGLPEANYGYTF.

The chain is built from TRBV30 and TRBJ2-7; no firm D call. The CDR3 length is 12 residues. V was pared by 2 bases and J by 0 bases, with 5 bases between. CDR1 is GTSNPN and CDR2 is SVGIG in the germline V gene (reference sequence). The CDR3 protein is CAWSSSSYEQYF. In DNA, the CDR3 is TGTGCCTGGAGTTCTAGCTCCTACGAGCAGTACTTC.

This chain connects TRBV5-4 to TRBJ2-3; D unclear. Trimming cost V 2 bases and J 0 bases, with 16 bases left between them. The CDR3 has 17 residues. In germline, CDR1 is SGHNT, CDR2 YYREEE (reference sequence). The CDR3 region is CASSFRVLSTSTDTQYF. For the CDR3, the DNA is TGTGCCAGCAGCTTCCGGGTCCTTTCAACTAGCACAGATACGCAGTATTTT.

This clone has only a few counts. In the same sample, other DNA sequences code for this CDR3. CDR3 residues: CASTRGVSTDTQYF. In DNA, the CDR3 is TGTGCCAGCACTCGGGGGGTTAGCACAGATACGCAGTATTTT. The rearrangement uses TRBV6-1 and TRBJ2-3; 7 bases agree with TRBD2. The V segment lost 7 bases and the J segment 0 bases; nucleotides outside the gene matches: 4. The CDR3 has 14 amino acids. Germline V CDR1 and CDR2: MNHNS, SASEGT.

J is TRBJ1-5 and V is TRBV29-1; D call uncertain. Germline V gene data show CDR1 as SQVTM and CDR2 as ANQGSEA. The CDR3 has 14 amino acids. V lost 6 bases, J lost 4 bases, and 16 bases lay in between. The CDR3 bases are TGCAGCGTCGCCGCGGGTGTGACTAATCAGCCCCAGCATTTT. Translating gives CSVAAGVTNQPQHF.

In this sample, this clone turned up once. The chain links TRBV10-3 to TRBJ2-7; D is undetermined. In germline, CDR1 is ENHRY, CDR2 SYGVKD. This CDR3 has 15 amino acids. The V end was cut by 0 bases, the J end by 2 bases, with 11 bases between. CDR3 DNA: TGTGCCATCAGTGAGTCTGACGGACCAACCTACGAGCAGTACTTC. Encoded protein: CAISESDGPTYEQYF.

CDR3: CASSYLSAVGYTF. The CDR3 DNA follows: TGTGCCAGCAGTTACTTAAGCGCGGTGGGCTACACCTTC. The genes are TRBV6-6 and TRBJ1-2; no clear D. CDR1 MNHNY and CDR2 SVGAGI come from the germline V gene (reference sequence). The germline V and J ends were trimmed by 1 base and 8 bases, with 11 bases remaining between them. This CDR3 has 13 amino acids.

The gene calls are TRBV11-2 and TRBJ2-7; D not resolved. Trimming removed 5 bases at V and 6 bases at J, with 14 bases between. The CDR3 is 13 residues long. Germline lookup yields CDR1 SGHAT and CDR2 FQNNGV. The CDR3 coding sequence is TGTGCCAGCAGCGGCCCCCGGGTACCCGAGCAGTACTTC. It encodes CASSGPRVPEQYF.

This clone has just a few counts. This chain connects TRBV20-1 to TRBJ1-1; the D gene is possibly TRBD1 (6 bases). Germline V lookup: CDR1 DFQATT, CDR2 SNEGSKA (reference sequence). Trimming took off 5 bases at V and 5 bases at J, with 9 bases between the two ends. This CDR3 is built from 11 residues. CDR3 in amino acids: CSAYRVTEAFF. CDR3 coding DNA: TGCAGTGCTTACAGGGTGACTGAAGCTTTCTTT.

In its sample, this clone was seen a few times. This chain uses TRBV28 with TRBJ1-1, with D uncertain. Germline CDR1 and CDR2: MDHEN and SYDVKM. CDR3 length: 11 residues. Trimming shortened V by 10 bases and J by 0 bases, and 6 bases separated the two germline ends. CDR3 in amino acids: CATHMNTEAFF. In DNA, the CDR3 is TGTGCCACTCACATGAACACTGAAGCTTTCTTT.

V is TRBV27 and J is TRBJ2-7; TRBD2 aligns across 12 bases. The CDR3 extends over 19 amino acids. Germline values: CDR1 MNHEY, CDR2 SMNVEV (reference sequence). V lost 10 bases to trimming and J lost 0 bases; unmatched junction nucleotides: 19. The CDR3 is CATMGVGQVLAGGSYEQYF. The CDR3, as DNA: TGTGCCACCATGGGAGTGGGACAGGTACTAGCGGGAGGCTCCTACGAGCAGTACTTC.

The CDR3 spells CASSSDSNQPQHF. The CDR3, as DNA: TGTGCCAGCAGTTCGGACAGCAATCAGCCCCAGCATTTT. This chain joins TRBV7-9 and TRBJ1-5; no firm D call. The germline V gene has CDR1 SEHNR and CDR2 FQNEAQ (reference sequence). This CDR3 region has 13 residues. V lost 6 bases, J lost 1 base, and 7 bases lay in between.

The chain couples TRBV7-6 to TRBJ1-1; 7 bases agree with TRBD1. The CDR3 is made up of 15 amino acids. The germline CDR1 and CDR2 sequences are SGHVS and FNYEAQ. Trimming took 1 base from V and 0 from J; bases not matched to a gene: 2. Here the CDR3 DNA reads TGTGCCAGCAGCTTAGGGCAGGGGGTGAACACTGAAGCTTTCTTT. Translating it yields CASSLGQGVNTEAFF.

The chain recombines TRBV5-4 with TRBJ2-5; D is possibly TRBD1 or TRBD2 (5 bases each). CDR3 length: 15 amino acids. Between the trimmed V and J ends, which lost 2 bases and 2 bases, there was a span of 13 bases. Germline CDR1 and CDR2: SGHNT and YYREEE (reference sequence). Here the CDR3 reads CASSLRGPGQETQYF. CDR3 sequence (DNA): TGTGCCAGCAGCTTAAGGGGACCCGGGCAAGAGACCCAGTACTTC.

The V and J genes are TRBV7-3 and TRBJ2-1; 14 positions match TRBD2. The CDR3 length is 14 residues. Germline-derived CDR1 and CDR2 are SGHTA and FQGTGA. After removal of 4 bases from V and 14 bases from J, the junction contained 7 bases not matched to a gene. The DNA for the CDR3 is TGTGCCAGCAGCTCGGACGGGACTAGCGGGAGCAAGTTCTTC. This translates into CASSSDGTSGSKFF.

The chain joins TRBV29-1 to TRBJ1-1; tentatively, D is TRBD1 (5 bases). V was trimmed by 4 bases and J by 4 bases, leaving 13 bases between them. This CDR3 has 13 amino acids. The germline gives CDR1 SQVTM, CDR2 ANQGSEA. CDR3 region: CSVGGRVGTEAFF. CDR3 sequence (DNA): TGCAGCGTTGGGGGCCGGGTGGGCACTGAAGCTTTCTTT.

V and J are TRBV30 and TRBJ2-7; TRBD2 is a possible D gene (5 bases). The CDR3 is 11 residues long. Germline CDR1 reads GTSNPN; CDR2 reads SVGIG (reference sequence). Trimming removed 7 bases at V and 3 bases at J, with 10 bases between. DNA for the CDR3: TGTGCCTCGGAGGTACACTACGAGCAGTACTTC. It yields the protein CASEVHYEQYF.

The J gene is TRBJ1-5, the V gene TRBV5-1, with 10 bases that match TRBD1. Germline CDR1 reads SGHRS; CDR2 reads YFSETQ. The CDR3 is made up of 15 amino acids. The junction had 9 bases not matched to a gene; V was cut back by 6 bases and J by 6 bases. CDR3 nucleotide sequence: TGCGCCAGCACTCCCGGGACAGGGGTTGGTCAGCCCCAGCATTTT. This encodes CASTPGTGVGQPQHF.

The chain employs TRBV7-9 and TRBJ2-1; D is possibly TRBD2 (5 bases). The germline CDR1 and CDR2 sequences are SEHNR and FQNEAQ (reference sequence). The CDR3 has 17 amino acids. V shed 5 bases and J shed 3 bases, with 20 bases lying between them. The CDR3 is CASSRWIGNSDYNEQFF. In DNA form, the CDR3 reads TGTGCCAGCAGCCGATGGATTGGGAATAGCGACTACAATGAGCAGTTCTTC.

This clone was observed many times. Here the CDR3 DNA reads TGCGCCAGCAGAGAAACGAACAATGAGCAGTTCTTC. It is translated as CASRETNNEQFF. The chain couples TRBV5-1 to TRBJ2-1; D unclear. V gave up 5 bases and J gave up 5 bases, with 8 bases separating them. The CDR3 is 12 residues long. Germline values: CDR1 SGHRS, CDR2 YFSETQ.

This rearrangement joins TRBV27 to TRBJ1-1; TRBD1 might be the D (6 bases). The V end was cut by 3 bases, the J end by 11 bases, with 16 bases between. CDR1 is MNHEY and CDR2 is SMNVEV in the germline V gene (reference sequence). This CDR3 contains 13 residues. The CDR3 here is CASSFSGARWAFF. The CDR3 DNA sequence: TGTGCCAGCAGTTTCTCGGGGGCGCGGTGGGCTTTCTTT.

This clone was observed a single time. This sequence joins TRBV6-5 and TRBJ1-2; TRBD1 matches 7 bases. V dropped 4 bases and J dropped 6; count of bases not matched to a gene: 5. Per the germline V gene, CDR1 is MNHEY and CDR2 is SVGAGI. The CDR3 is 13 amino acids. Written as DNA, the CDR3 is TGTGCCAGCAGTTCCCCGACAGGGAATGGCTACACCTTC. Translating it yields CASSSPTGNGYTF.

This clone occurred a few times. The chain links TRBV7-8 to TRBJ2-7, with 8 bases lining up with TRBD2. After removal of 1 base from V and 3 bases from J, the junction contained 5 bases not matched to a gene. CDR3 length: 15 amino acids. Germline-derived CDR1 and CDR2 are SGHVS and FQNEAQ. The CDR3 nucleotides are TGTGCCAGCAGCTTAGTGGCGGGAGGAGGCTACGAGCAGTACTTC. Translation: CASSLVAGGGYEQYF.

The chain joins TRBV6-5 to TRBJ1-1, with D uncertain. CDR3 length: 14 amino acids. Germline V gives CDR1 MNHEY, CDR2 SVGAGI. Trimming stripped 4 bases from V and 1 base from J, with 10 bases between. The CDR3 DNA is TGTGCCAGCAGTTCCTGGTTGGGGAACACTGAAGCTTTCTTT. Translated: CASSSWLGNTEAFF.